This section outlines one T cell receptor beta chain sequence together with its context. The CDR3 runs to 14 residues. Trimming took off 5 bases at V and 0 bases at J, with 7 bases between the two ends. Germline lookup yields CDR1 MNHEY and CDR2 SMNVEV (reference sequence). This sample stems from a study of control samples from healthy donors and cancer patients. Here immunoSEQ multiplex PCR was the method, and the copy in TCRdb shows in-frame clones only, minus some. The sample carries approximately 70,000 clones, roughly 86% recorded once. V and J are TRBV27 and TRBJ1-4; D is undetermined. The sequence came from a woman between 50 and 59 years old with head and neck cancer. The sequenced sample consisted of PBMCs. The CDR3 here is CASSLFATNEKLFF. As DNA, the CDR3 is TGTGCCAGCAGTCTCTTTGCAACTAATGAAAAACTGTTTTTT.